This entry lists 26 T cell receptor beta chains sequenced from one sample in a study of Tregs in tolerant kidney transplant recipients. Using immunoSEQ multiplex PCR, the repertoire was profiled, and TCRdb retains in-frame clones only, with some absent. The sample holds roughly 80,000 clones, roughly 98% seen once. The material sequenced was CD4+ T cells from blood, taken before the transplant. These receptor sequences come from a human donor who received a combined kidney and bone marrow transplant.

The chain combines TRBV5-1 with TRBJ2-5, with 9 bases fitting TRBD1. Losses at the gene ends were 0 bases for V and 4 bases for J; bases not matched to a gene: 7. The CDR3 has 16 amino acids. The germline V gene encodes CDR1 SGHRS and CDR2 YFSETQ. The DNA for the CDR3 is TGCGCCAGCAGCTTGGCCGGGACAGGGAGAATAGAGACCCAGTACTTC. This translates into CASSLAGTGRIETQYF.

The chain couples TRBV30 to TRBJ1-4; 7 positions match TRBD1. The ends lost 1 base at V and 5 bases at J; junction bases unmatched: 4. The CDR3 spans 14 residues. The V gene's germline CDR1 is GTSNPN and CDR2 SVGIG (reference sequence). DNA for the CDR3: TGTGCCTGGAGTGAGGGGACAGCGAATGAAAAACTGTTTTTT. Translating it yields CAWSEGTANEKLFF.

This chain connects TRBV27 to TRBJ2-1, with 11 nucleotides matching TRBD2. Unmatched junction bases numbered 9, after V lost 5 bases and J lost 3 bases. The CDR3 spans 17 residues. Germline CDR1 reads MNHEY; CDR2 reads SMNVEV (reference sequence). CDR3 coding DNA: TGTGCCAGCAGTCCCAATCGTGGGACTAGCGGCTACAATGAGCAGTTCTTC. This sequence encodes CASSPNRGTSGYNEQFF.

V is TRBV5-1 and J is TRBJ1-6, with D hard to call. The CDR3 runs to 13 residues. Germline CDR1 is SGHRS and CDR2 is YFSETQ. Trimming stripped 0 bases from V and 6 bases from J, with 4 bases between. The CDR3 is CASSLDRNSPLHF. The CDR3 nucleotides are TGCGCCAGCAGCTTGGATCGTAATTCACCCCTCCACTTT.

The chain's CDR3 is CAWRTQGRETQYF. For the CDR3, the DNA is TGTGCCTGGAGAACTCAGGGCCGGGAGACCCAGTACTTC. This sequence joins TRBV30 and TRBJ2-5; D perhaps matches TRBD1 (5 bases). Trimming took off 3 bases at V and 5 bases at J, with 13 bases between the two ends. The length of the CDR3 is 13 residues. The germline V gene encodes CDR1 GTSNPN and CDR2 SVGIG (reference sequence).

The chain couples TRBV18 to TRBJ2-7; 7 bases are a match to TRBD2. With 10 bases clipped from V and 7 bases from J, the junction kept 16 bases outside the gene matches. This CDR3 contains 14 residues. Germline CDR1 KGHSH, CDR2 LQKENI. The CDR3 nucleotides read TGTGCCACCCACCCGGGACTAAAAAACGGTGAGCAGTACTTC. This codes for CATHPGLKNGEQYF.

The rearrangement uses TRBV29-1 and TRBJ1-1, with D maybe TRBD1 (5 bases). There are 15 residues in the CDR3. Trimming cost V 4 bases and J 0 bases, with 15 bases left between them. Germline CDR1 SQVTM, CDR2 ANQGSEA. CDR3 nucleotide sequence: TGCAGCGTTGCCCCAGGGTGGGGCATGAACACTGAAGCTTTCTTT. This translates into CSVAPGWGMNTEAFF. Using reference TRBV29-1 and TRBJ1-1 for the parts outside the CDR3, the full variable domain is SAVISQKPSRDICQRGTSLTIQCQVDSQVTMMFWYRQQPGQSLTLIATANQGSEATYESGFVIDKFPISRPNLTFSTLTVSNMSPEDSSIYLCSVAPGWGMNTEAFFGQGTRLTVV.

V usage is TRBV5-5 and J usage is TRBJ2-7; perhaps TRBD1 as D (6 bases). This CDR3 has 14 residues. Trimming cost V 0 bases and J 8 bases, with 15 bases left between them. Germline-derived CDR1 and CDR2 are SGHKS and YYEKEE (reference sequence). The DNA of the CDR3 is TGTGCCAGCAGCTTGGGGACAGACCTTATCAAGCAGTACTTC. Protein sequence: CASSLGTDLIKQYF.

The rearrangement joins TRBV29-1 to TRBJ2-7, with no clear D. This CDR3 region has 13 residues. V lost 1 base to trimming and J lost 6 bases, with 13 bases between them. Germline-derived CDR1 and CDR2 are SQVTM and ANQGSEA. The DNA for the CDR3 is TGCAGCGTTGAAGGGCGGATCCGCACCGAGCAGTACTTC. Protein sequence: CSVEGRIRTEQYF.

V usage is TRBV19 and J usage is TRBJ1-4; TRBD1 might be the D (5 bases). Trimming cost V 3 bases and J 10 bases, with 21 bases left between them. The CDR3 consists of 16 residues. Germline values: CDR1 LNHDA, CDR2 SQIVND (reference sequence). CDR3 protein: CASSIEGWVGGGKLFF. The CDR3 DNA follows: TGTGCCAGTAGTATCGAAGGATGGGTAGGCGGGGGAAAACTGTTTTTT.

The rearrangement joins TRBV2 to TRBJ2-5; perhaps TRBD2 as D (5 bases). From germline, CDR1 is SNHLY and CDR2 FYNNEI. The CDR3 spans 13 residues. The V and J ends lost 3 bases and 4 bases respectively, with 9 bases between them. Written as DNA, the CDR3 is TGTGCCAGCAGTGATGTCGCGGGAGAGACCCAGTACTTC. It codes for CASSDVAGETQYF.

The chain uses TRBV9 and TRBJ2-2; D remains unclear. Trimming left V 0 bases short and J 1 base short, with 7 bases between. Looked up from germline, CDR1 is SGDLS and CDR2 is YYNGEE. This CDR3 is built from 15 residues. In DNA, the CDR3 is TGTGCCAGCAGCGTAGGTTTGCGGAACACCGGGGAGCTGTTTTTT. Translation: CASSVGLRNTGELFF.

This chain joins TRBV6-1 and TRBJ2-5; TRBD2 is a possible D gene (6 bases). The CDR3 contains 14 residues. Per the germline V gene, CDR1 is MNHNS and CDR2 is SASEGT. Trimming removed 1 base at V and 2 bases at J, with 8 bases between. The DNA of the CDR3 is TGTGCCAGCAGTGAAGGTGGAGGGCAAGAGACCCAGTACTTC. Protein sequence: CASSEGGGQETQYF.

This chain uses TRBV5-1 with TRBJ2-1; D gene unclear. The length of the CDR3 is 13 residues. V lost 0 bases and J 6 bases, leaving 7 bases between the germline ends. CDR1 is SGHRS, CDR2 YFSETQ, per germline. CDR3 coding DNA: TGCGCCAGCAGCTTGGGGAGTGGCAATGAGCAGTTCTTC. Translation gives CASSLGSGNEQFF.

This clone was seen just once. The genes are TRBV7-2 and TRBJ1-5, with unresolved D. The V end was cut by 0 bases, the J end by 12 bases, with 9 bases between. This CDR3 region has 12 residues. Per germline, CDR1 SGHTA and CDR2 FQGNSA. The CDR3 DNA reads as TGTGCCAGCAGCTTAGCAATCGGGTACCAGCATTTT. This codes for CASSLAIGYQHF.

V is TRBV9 and J is TRBJ2-3; D might be TRBD1 (5 bases). Trimming took 0 bases from V and 6 from J, leaving 17 bases between them. The CDR3 is made up of 16 amino acids. Germline CDR1 reads SGDLS; CDR2 reads YYNGEE. CDR3 DNA: TGTGCCAGCAGCGTAGTCCTAGGGGTGGAGTTGGATACGCAGTATTTT. Residues: CASSVVLGVELDTQYF.

The rearrangement joins TRBV6-1 to TRBJ2-7; 12 nucleotides line up with TRBD1. The germline CDR1 and CDR2 sequences are MNHNS and SASEGT. V lost 8 bases, J lost 2 bases, and 4 bases stayed unmatched. The CDR3 extends over 14 amino acids. This CDR3 is CASSGTGGPYEQYF. The CDR3 DNA follows: TGTGCCAGCTCCGGGACAGGGGGCCCCTACGAGCAGTACTTC.

A single count supports this clone. The chain uses TRBV5-4 and TRBJ1-2; D is ambiguous. Germline V gene data show CDR1 as SGHNT and CDR2 as YYREEE (reference sequence). V dropped 0 bases and J dropped 4 bases, with 7 bases sitting between them. The CDR3 contains 13 residues. Here the CDR3 DNA reads TGTGCCAGCAGCTTGGACAGAGTCTATGGCTACACCTTC. It translates to CASSLDRVYGYTF.

The CDR3 nucleotides read TGTGCCAGCAGTATCATTTCCGGGACTAGCGCGAACGAGCAGTACTTC. This translates into CASSIISGTSANEQYF. V usage is TRBV28 and J usage is TRBJ2-7, with 10 bases that match TRBD2. The germline V gene encodes CDR1 MDHEN and CDR2 SYDVKM. The CDR3 length is 16 residues. V shed 5 bases and J 5 bases; nucleotides not matched to a gene: 12.

V and J are TRBV5-1 and TRBJ2-1, with 9 bases aligning to TRBD2. V gave up 1 base and J gave up 8 bases; unmatched junction bases: 7. Per the germline V gene, CDR1 is SGHRS and CDR2 is YFSETQ. The CDR3 sequence is 15 residues long. CDR3: CASSLMGGGAYEQFF. CDR3 bases: TGCGCCAGCAGCTTGATGGGCGGGGGGGCGTATGAGCAGTTCTTC.

The V call is TRBV5-4, the J call TRBJ2-5; unclear D gene. V lost 1 base and J 4 bases, leaving 5 bases between the germline ends. In germline, CDR1 is SGHNT, CDR2 YYREEE (reference sequence). The CDR3 is made up of 12 amino acids. CDR3 in DNA: TGTGCCAGCAGCTTGAACTTAGAGACCCAGTACTTC. Amino acids: CASSLNLETQYF.

This rearrangement joins TRBV5-1 to TRBJ1-1; D is possibly TRBD1 (5 bases). The CDR3 covers 18 residues. V lost 0 bases and J 0 bases, leaving 18 bases between the germline ends. CDR1 and CDR2 from the germline V gene are SGHRS and YFSETQ. CDR3 amino acids: CASSLVAGSQTVNTEAFF. The CDR3 bases are TGCGCCAGCAGCTTGGTTGCCGGTTCACAGACAGTGAACACTGAAGCTTTCTTT. The whole variable domain, filled in from reference TRBV5-1 and TRBJ1-1, reads KAGVTQTPRYLIKTRGQQVTLSCSPISGHRSVSWYQQTPGQGLQFLFEYFSETQRNKGNFPGRFSGRQFSNSRSEMNVSTLELGDSALYLCASSLVAGSQTVNTEAFFGQGTRLTVV.

This rearrangement joins TRBV5-4 to TRBJ2-5; 8 positions match TRBD1. J was trimmed by 5 bases and V by 1 base; bases with no gene match: 7. CDR3 length: 15 residues. The germline gives CDR1 SGHNT, CDR2 YYREEE (reference sequence). The CDR3 sequence: CASSLSRTGWETQYF. In DNA form, the CDR3 reads TGTGCCAGCAGCTTGTCTCGGACAGGGTGGGAGACCCAGTACTTC.

This chain joins TRBV5-5 and TRBJ2-7, with a possible D match to TRBD1 (5 bases). The V and J ends lost 0 bases and 6 bases respectively, with 16 bases between them. Looked up from germline, CDR1 is SGHKS and CDR2 is YYEKEE (reference sequence). CDR3 length: 15 residues. CDR3 region: CASSLESDRPPEQYF. The DNA for the CDR3 is TGTGCCAGCAGCTTGGAAAGTGACAGACCTCCCGAGCAGTACTTC. Complete variable domain (other parts from reference TRBV5-5 and TRBJ2-7): DAGVTQSPTHLIKTRGQQVTLRCSPISGHKSVSWYQQVLGQGPQFIFQYYEKEERGRGNFPDRFSARQFPNYSSELNVNALLLGDSALYLCASSLESDRPPEQYFGPGTRLTVT.

The V call is TRBV11-3, the J call TRBJ2-7; a possible D gene is TRBD2 (5 bases). The CDR3 length is 16 residues. V lost 2 bases and J 2 bases, leaving 16 bases between the germline ends. CDR1 is SGHNT and CDR2 is YENEEA in the germline V gene. CDR3 nucleotides: TGTGCCAGCAGCTTAAGGTGGGGAGCCACTCCCTACGAGCAGTACTTC. It translates to CASSLRWGATPYEQYF.

About this clone: One end of the junction varies from germline; a read error may be responsible. The rearrangement uses TRBV19 and TRBJ1-3, with 7 bases aligning to TRBD1. The CDR3 extends over 16 amino acids. From germline, CDR1 is LNHDA and CDR2 SQIVND (reference sequence). This CDR3 is CASSDSLTRGLKTIWF. Written as DNA, the CDR3 is TGTGCCAGTAGTGACTCCCTAACGAGGGGGCTCAAGACTATTTGGTTT.